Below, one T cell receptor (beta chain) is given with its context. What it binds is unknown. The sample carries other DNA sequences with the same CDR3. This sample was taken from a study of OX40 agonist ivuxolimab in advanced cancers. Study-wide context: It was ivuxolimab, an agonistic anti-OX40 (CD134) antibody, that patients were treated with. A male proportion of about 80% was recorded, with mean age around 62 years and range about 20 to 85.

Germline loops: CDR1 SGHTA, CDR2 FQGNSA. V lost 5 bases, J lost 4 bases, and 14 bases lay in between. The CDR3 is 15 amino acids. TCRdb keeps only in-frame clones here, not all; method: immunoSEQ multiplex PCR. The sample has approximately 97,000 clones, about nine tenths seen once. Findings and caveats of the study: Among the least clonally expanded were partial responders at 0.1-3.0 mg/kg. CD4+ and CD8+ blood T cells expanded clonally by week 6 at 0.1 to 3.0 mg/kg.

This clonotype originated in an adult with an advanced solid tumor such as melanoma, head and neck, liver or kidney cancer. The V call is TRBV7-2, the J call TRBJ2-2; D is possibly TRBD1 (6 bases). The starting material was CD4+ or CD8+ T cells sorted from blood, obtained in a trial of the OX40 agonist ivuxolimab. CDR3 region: CASSKGGPGTGELFF. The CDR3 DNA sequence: TGTGCCAGCAGCAAAGGGGGACCGGGCACCGGGGAGCTGTTTTTT.